A single sample is the source of the 14 T cell receptor beta chains below, sequenced in a study of CD8+CD57+ T cells in acquired aplastic anemia. TCR beta VDJ and CDR3 were profiled, and genomic DNA was the template. TCRdb processed the reads anew with MiXCR; each CDR3 protein has one entry. The sample holds about 270,000 distinct CDR3 sequences; 82% are singletons and the top ten take roughly two fifths. In patients chosen for sequencing, flow cytometry had shown CD8+CD57+ cell expansion. The sample consisted of sorted CD4+, CD8+, or CD8+CD57+ T cells (not recorded which) from PBMCs. The origin of the receptors is a human donor with aplastic anemia.

V is TRBV5-5 and J is TRBJ2-7; perhaps D is TRBD1 or TRBD2 (5 bases each). Trimming left V 3 bases short and J 2 bases short, with 12 bases between. This CDR3 has 14 residues. The germline CDR1 and CDR2 sequences are SGHKS and YYEKEE (reference sequence). In nucleotides, the CDR3 is TGTGCCAGCAGCTCCTCGCAGGGAGCCTACGAGCAGTACTTC. Translation: CASSSSQGAYEQYF.

This chain links TRBV9 with TRBJ2-3; D not resolved. Looked up from germline, CDR1 is SGDLS and CDR2 is YYNGEE. The CDR3 spans 14 residues. Trimming stripped 0 bases from V and 10 bases from J, with 15 bases between. CDR3 loop: CASSVAEGPLAQYF. The CDR3 region has the DNA TGTGCCAGCAGCGTAGCGGAAGGTCCCCTGGCGCAGTATTTT.

This rearrangement joins TRBV2 to TRBJ2-3; possibly TRBD2 for D (5 bases). The CDR3 length is 15 residues. Germline V gene data show CDR1 as SNHLY and CDR2 as FYNNEI. Trimming left V 5 bases short and J 10 bases short, with 22 bases between. The chain's CDR3 is CASSLGMTTAYAQYF. In DNA, the CDR3 is TGTGCCAGCAGTTTGGGAATGACTACGGCCTACGCGCAGTATTTT.

About this clonotype: In this CDR3 the conserved last residue, phenylalanine or tryptophan, is missing, so a read error is likely. No DNA is shown, since the ends of the CDR3 on it are uncertain; the CDR3 is the one TCRdb lists. V usage is TRBV7-8 and J usage is TRBJ1-2. The CDR3 adds up to 13 amino acids, both ends counted. CDR1 is SGHVS and CDR2 is FQNEAQ in the germline V gene. CDR3 protein: CASSGDGGGGSPS.

As concerns this clonotype: Given a much more abundant clone one base away, this may be a read error. The CDR3 does not close with the conserved phenylalanine or tryptophan, likely indicating a read error. J is TRBJ1-2 and V is TRBV7-9; the match to TRBD1 covers 7 bases. The CDR3 covers 16 residues. Per germline, CDR1 SEHNR and CDR2 FQNEAQ (reference sequence). Trimming took 1 base from V and 11 from J; bases not matched to a gene: 16. The DNA for the CDR3 is TGTGCCAGCAGCTTAGATCTGACAGGGAACACTGAAGCTTACACCTCC. This encodes CASSLDLTGNTEAYTS.

As to this clonotype: The CDR3 does not close with the conserved phenylalanine or tryptophan, likely indicating a read error. The limits of the CDR3 on the DNA are not certain, so only TCRdb's listed CDR3 is given. The chain carries TRBV7-3 and TRBJ1-2; the DNA was not used to check the table's D call, TRBD1. CDR1 SGHTA and CDR2 FQGTGA come from the germline V gene. The length of the CDR3 is 13 amino acids, counting both ends. CDR3: CASSFHPVGGALS.

Note on this clonotype: The CDR3 carries no conserved terminal phenylalanine or tryptophan, so it likely arises from a read error. No DNA is shown, since the ends of the CDR3 on it are uncertain; the CDR3 is the one TCRdb lists. The rearrangement joins TRBV9 to TRBJ2-3; the D call of TRBD1 is as the table states it, not checked on the DNA. The germline gives CDR1 SGDLS, CDR2 YYNGEE. The CDR3 adds up to 13 amino acids, both ends counted. CDR3 in amino acids: CASSATGGGANVL.

The chain employs TRBV24-1 and TRBJ2-7; D not resolved. In germline, CDR1 is KGHDR, CDR2 SFDVKD. Trimming took off 4 bases at V and 5 bases at J, with 17 bases between the two ends. The CDR3 sequence is 15 residues long. CDR3 bases: TGTGCCACCAGTGAGTTAGGGCCCGGGCTAGACGAGCAGTACTTC. Translated: CATSELGPGLDEQYF.

The DNA of the CDR3 is TGCAGTGCTAGAGAACCCGGGGATAGCTCCTACAATGAGCAGTTCTTC. Encoded protein: CSAREPGDSSYNEQFF. The chain employs TRBV20-1 and TRBJ2-1; possibly TRBD2 for D (5 bases). Trimming shortened V by 0 bases and J by 0 bases, and 12 bases separated the two germline ends. This CDR3 is 16 amino acids long. Germline values: CDR1 DFQATT, CDR2 SNEGSKA (reference sequence).

This clonotype occurred once. The chain joins TRBV7-9 to TRBJ2-1; D possibly uses TRBD1 or TRBD2 (5 bases each). The CDR3 runs to 16 residues. The ends were cut back, 2 bases at V and 13 bases at J, with 24 bases in the middle. Germline V gene data show CDR1 as SEHNR and CDR2 as FQNEAQ (reference sequence). CDR3 in amino acids: CASSLTGSDGANVQFF. The CDR3 nucleotides read TGTGCCAGCAGCTTAACGGGTAGCGACGGGGCCAACGTCCAGTTCTTC.

In the case of this clonotype: One junction end disagrees with the germline gene, perhaps due to a read error. V usage is TRBV7-9 and J usage is TRBJ2-5; TRBD1 matches at 8 bases. The CDR3 contains 14 residues. Germline V gene data show CDR1 as SEHNR and CDR2 as FQNEAQ (reference sequence). In nucleotides, the CDR3 is TGTGCCAGCAGCTTTCATCCAGGCGGGACAGGCCTACGATTC. Residues: CASSFHPGGTGLRF.

The J gene is TRBJ2-7, the V gene TRBV9; D possibly corresponds to TRBD2 (5 bases). V shed 3 bases and J shed 13 bases, with 23 bases lying between them. Germline V CDR1 and CDR2: SGDLS, YYNGEE. The CDR3 runs to 14 residues. The CDR3 region is CASSGETGGDYHYF. CDR3 nucleotides: TGTGCCAGCAGCGGGGAGACTGGAGGTGACTACCACTACTTC.

The J gene is TRBJ1-4, the V gene TRBV5-1; D unresolved. Germline V gives CDR1 SGHRS, CDR2 YFSETQ. V lost 0 bases, J lost 7 bases, and 13 bases lay in between. The CDR3 runs 15 residues. The CDR3 nucleotides read TGCGCCAGCAGCTTGGCCCCTGGGGTGACTGAAAAACTGTTTTTT. Protein sequence: CASSLAPGVTEKLFF.

Comments on this clonotype: Sequence at one end of the junction differs from germline and may be a read error. V usage is TRBV9 and J usage is TRBJ2-3; D perhaps matches TRBD1 (5 bases). Germline CDR1 is SGDLS and CDR2 is YYNGEE. The CDR3 is 13 amino acids. In DNA, the CDR3 is TGTGCCAGCAGCGAAGGGGTGACAGATACGCAGGATTTT. Protein: CASSEGVTDTQDF.